This is a list of T cell receptor beta chains from one sample in a study of blood T cell repertoires in COVID-19. Clones were sequenced by immunoSEQ multiplex PCR, and TCRdb holds only the in-frame ones, with some missing. Seen here are about 410,000 clones, nearly 90% observed once, and the top ten hold 1.7%. The source material was PBMCs or T cells enriched from blood (not recorded which). These receptor sequences come from a woman between 25 and 40 years old who had recovered from COVID-19. Both conserved end residues are part of each CDR3. Each record gives: D gene, clone size, J gene, V gene, CDR3 DNA, CDR3 protein. The D gene is left open where the match is weak. Only part of the rows carry a size: once, few, many, or a class if the clone is expanded.

- | - | TRBJ2-2 | TRBV12-5 | TGTGCTAGTGGTTCCCATTGGAGCGGGGAGCTGTTTTTT | CASGSHWSGELFF
- | once | TRBJ1-5 | TRBV19 | TGTGCCAGTACCCAATCTGGGAGGGTTCAGCCCCAGCATTTT | CASTQSGRVQPQHF
TRBD1 | - | TRBJ2-7 | TRBV18 | TGTGCCAGCTCACCAAGGGGGCTTATGTACGAGCAGTACTTC | CASSPRGLMYEQYF
TRBD2 | - | TRBJ2-1 | TRBV19 | TGTGCCAGTAGTATAGATCACGGGAGGGCCTACAATGAGCAGTTCTTC | CASSIDHGRAYNEQFF
- | - | TRBJ2-7 | TRBV11-3 | TGTGCCAGCAGCCCCTCACAGGGCCTCTCCTACGAGCAGTACTTC | CASSPSQGLSYEQYF
- | few | TRBJ2-7 | TRBV3-1/TRBV3-2 | TGTGCCAGCAGCTACACAGGGACCTACGAGCAGTACTTC | CASSYTGTYEQYF
TRBD1 | - | TRBJ2-4 | TRBV30 | TGTGCCTGGAGGAAAGACAGGGCCCAAAACATTCAGTACTTC | CAWRKDRAQNIQYF
- | - | TRBJ1-2 | TRBV30 | TGTGCCTGGAGTGAGACAACTGGCTACACCTTC | CAWSETTGYTF
TRBD2 | - | TRBJ2-1 | TRBV7-9 | TGTGCCAGCAGCTTAGCACTAGCGGGAGCTTACAATGAGCAGTTCTTC | CASSLALAGAYNEQFF
TRBD1 | - | TRBJ2-3 | TRBV9 | TGTGCCAGCAGCGTAGCTATGGGGGACAGGTTCCACACAGATACGCAGTATTTT | CASSVAMGDRFHTDTQYF
- | - | TRBJ1-1 | TRBV10-1 | TGCGCCAGCAGACCCCGTAGAAGAGCGGGGAGACACACTGAAGCTTTCTTT | CASRPRRRAGRHTEAFF
TRBD1 | - | TRBJ2-7 | TRBV16 | TGTGCCAGCAGTGATCCGGGACAGGGGGATCGCGAGCAGTACTTC | CASSDPGQGDREQYF
- | - | TRBJ1-1 | TRBV5-4 | TGTGCCAGCAGCCCGCAGGGAGGTGACACTGAAGCTTTCTTT | CASSPQGGDTEAFF
- | - | TRBJ2-6 | TRBV19 | TGTGCCAGTAGACCTCAGCAGGGACTCTCTGGGGCCAACGTCCTGACTTTC | CASRPQQGLSGANVLTF
TRBD2 | - | TRBJ2-7 | TRBV28 | TGTGCCAGCAGTTTCACCGGGGGGTACGAGCAGTACTTC | CASSFTGGYEQYF
- | - | TRBJ2-3 | TRBV11-3 | TGTGCCAGCACTCCAGGGGGGGATACGCAGTATTTT | CASTPGGDTQYF
- | - | TRBJ2-7 | TRBV20-1 | TGCAGTGCTAGGAGAAACTACGAGCAGTACTTC | CSARRNYEQYF
TRBD1 | - | TRBJ1-4 | TRBV11-1 | TGTGCCAGCAGCAAGGACAGGGGTGAAAAACTGTTTTTT | CASSKDRGEKLFF
- | - | TRBJ1-1 | TRBV28 | TGTGCCAGCAGTAGAAGCCAGGGTGTCTCTGAAGCTTTCTTT | CASSRSQGVSEAFF
- | - | TRBJ1-1 | TRBV10-2 | TGCGCCAGCAGTGAGATTGGCAGTGAAGCTTTCTTT | CASSEIGSEAFF
TRBD1 | - | TRBJ2-5 | TRBV15 | TGTGCCACCAGTGGCCGGGACAGGGGAAGAGAGACCCAGTACTTC | CATSGRDRGRETQYF
- | - | TRBJ1-1 | TRBV5-1 | TGCGCCAGCAGCTTGGGTTCCGCCAACTTGAACACTGAAGCTTTCTTT | CASSLGSANLNTEAFF
- | - | TRBJ1-1 | TRBV20-1 | TGCAGTGCTAGAGATAAGGGGGAAGCTTTCTTT | CSARDKGEAFF
- | - | TRBJ2-1 | TRBV18 | TGTGCCAGCTCACCAATTCGGGGGGAGCAGTTCTTC | CASSPIRGEQFF
TRBD1 | - | TRBJ1-2 | TRBV28 | TGTGCCAGCAGTTCCTCGACAGGGGAAAACTATGGCTACACCTTC | CASSSSTGENYGYTF
TRBD2 | - | TRBJ2-3 | TRBV15 | TGTGCCACCAGGCCTAGCGGGAGAGCAGATACGCAGTATTTT | CATRPSGRADTQYF
- | - | TRBJ1-1 | TRBV7-9 | TGTGCCAGCAGTCCTCTTAGCAGGGCGTCCACTGAAGCTTTCTTT | CASSPLSRASTEAFF
- | - | TRBJ2-1 | TRBV6-6 | TGTGCCAGCAGCCCCGCTCGGGTGGGTGAGCAGTTCTTC | CASSPARVGEQFF
- | - | TRBJ1-5 | TRBV30 | TGTGCCTGGAGTTCGGCCAGGGGCAGCAATCAGCCCCAGCATTTT | CAWSSARGSNQPQHF
- | - | TRBJ2-3 | TRBV5-1 | TGCGCCAGCAGCTTGTCCCAGGAAGGAGATACGCAGTATTTT | CASSLSQEGDTQYF
- | - | TRBJ2-7 | TRBV3-1/TRBV3-2 | TGTGCCAGCAGCCAAAGAAGCTGGGGCGACGAGCAGTACTTC | CASSQRSWGDEQYF
- | - | TRBJ1-1 | TRBV14 | TGTGCCAGCAGCCACCGCCGCGGGCCGGGCCCTGAAGCTTTCTTT | CASSHRRGPGPEAFF
- | - | TRBJ2-1 | TRBV4-1 | TGCGCCAGCAGCCCTGTGGAGGAGGGGCTATCCTACAATGAGCAGTTCTTC | CASSPVEEGLSYNEQFF
- | - | TRBJ2-5 | TRBV7-2 | TGTGCCAGCCCTTTAGGGGTGCGGGGAAGGCCCGGAAAACAAGAGACCCAGTACTTC | CASPLGVRGRPGKQETQYF
- | - | TRBJ2-3 | TRBV11-2 | TGTGCCAGCCGCAGCCTGAAGGGCGGGAAAATCGATACGCAGTATTTT | CASRSLKGGKIDTQYF
TRBD2 | once | TRBJ2-7 | TRBV3-1/TRBV3-2 | TGTGCCAGCAGCCGTACGTACCCCTCTTTCGGAGCGGGGGAGGACGAGCAGTACTTC | CASSRTYPSFGAGEDEQYF
TRBD1 | - | TRBJ1-6 | TRBV27 | TGTGCCAGCAGTTCCCGGACAGGGCGCTATAATTCACCCCTCCACTTT | CASSSRTGRYNSPLHF
- | - | TRBJ2-3 | TRBV2 | TGTGCCAGCAGGAGGTATCGGGGGAGGTGGGATACGCAGTATTTT | CASRRYRGRWDTQYF
- | - | TRBJ1-3 | TRBV9 | TGTGCCAGCAGCATCTCGGGAGACCCCTCTGGAAACACCATATATTTT | CASSISGDPSGNTIYF
- | - | TRBJ1-2 | TRBV13 | TGTGCCAGCAGCCAGGGTCGGGCAGGGTATGGCTACACCTTC | CASSQGRAGYGYTF
- | - | TRBJ2-5 | TRBV6-5 | TGTGCCAGTAATTATAAAGAGACCCAGTACTTC | CASNYKETQYF
TRBD1 | - | TRBJ1-1 | TRBV7-2 | TGTGCCAGCAGCTTAGCACAGGGGGGAGAAGCTTTCTTT | CASSLAQGGEAFF
- | few | TRBJ2-7 | TRBV15 | TGTGCCACCAGCAGAGATAAACAGGGGGGGTTCTACGAGCAGTACTTC | CATSRDKQGGFYEQYF
TRBD2 | - | TRBJ2-3 | TRBV7-3 | TGTGCCAGCAGCTTAATTGGACTAGCGGGAGCTGATACGCAGTATTTT | CASSLIGLAGADTQYF
- | - | TRBJ1-4 | TRBV6-6 | TGTGCCAGCAGTTACCTCCAGCCCGGGACTAATGAAAAACTGTTTTTT | CASSYLQPGTNEKLFF
TRBD1 | - | TRBJ2-7 | TRBV19 | TGTGCCAGTAGCTCTCCGGGACAGACCTACGAGCAGTACTTC | CASSSPGQTYEQYF
TRBD1 | - | TRBJ1-1 | TRBV12-3/TRBV12-4 | TGTGCCAGCAGACAGGGGGGGTACACTGAAGCTTTCTTT | CASRQGGYTEAFF
- | - | TRBJ1-3 | TRBV18 | TGTGCCAGCTCACCAATAGCCGCCTCAAGCTCTGGAAACACCATATATTTT | CASSPIAASSSGNTIYF
- | few | TRBJ2-7 | TRBV5-1 | TGCGCCAGCAGCTTGGGGCAGGGGCCTTACCACGTCTCCTACGAGCAGTACTTC | CASSLGQGPYHVSYEQYF
- | - | TRBJ1-3 | TRBV11-2 | TGTGCCAGCAGCTTAGATCGCCGGGTGGACACCATATATTTT | CASSLDRRVDTIYF
- | - | TRBJ2-7 | TRBV25-1 | TGTGCCAGCAGTGGATATGTCGGGGACGAGCAGTACTTC | CASSGYVGDEQYF